This entry concerns a single TCR beta chain. Its antigen is not identified. The data were obtained in a study of shared clonotypes between healthy human individuals. Background on the study: Samples came from two female and a few male donors aged 18 to 49. Donors had three CD4 naive, three CD4 memory, two CD8 naive and one CD8 memory plate apiece. Study-level results: In contrast to clonotypes shared by all four donors, non-shared clonotypes had lower generation probabilities.

Naivety among CD8 cells was defined by CD45RO negativity and positive CCR7 selection, thereby excluding terminally differentiated effector memory CD45RA+ cells. Per germline, CDR1 SGHAT and CDR2 FQDESV (reference sequence). The CDR3 spans 14 residues. Generated by immunoSEQ multiplex PCR, the TCRdb table keeps only in-frame clones and is missing some. There are about 2 million clones in the sample; roughly 95% occur only once, and more than 0.95% lies in the top ten. The chain employs TRBV11-1 and TRBJ2-2; D is perhaps TRBD1 or TRBD2 (6 bases each). The clonotype comes from a man younger than 30 in good health. Material for sequencing was naive CD8+ T cells sorted from blood. Written as DNA, the CDR3 is TGTGCTGTCTTGGGGGGCGCGAACACCGGGGAGCTGTTTTTT. This translates into CAVLGGANTGELFF. Variable domain in full (rest from reference TRBV11-1 and TRBJ2-2): EAEVAQSPRYKITEKSQAVAFWCDPISGHATLYWYRQILGQGPELLVQFQDESVVDDSQLPKDRFSAERLKGVDSTLKIQPAELGDSAMYLCAVLGGANTGELFFGEGSRLTVL.